This entry lists 20 T cell receptor beta chains sequenced from one sample in a study of blood T cell repertoires in COVID-19. Clones were sequenced by immunoSEQ multiplex PCR, and TCRdb holds only the in-frame ones, with some missing. The sample consists of around 300,000 clones, 89% of them appearing once. Material for sequencing was PBMCs or T cells enriched from blood (not recorded which). The receptors shown here come from a woman in her sixties who had recovered from COVID-19.

Here the CDR3 reads CASSLGLQITDTQYF. As DNA, the CDR3 is TGCGCCAGCAGCTTGGGACTCCAGATCACAGATACGCAGTATTTT. The chain has TRBV5-1 and TRBJ2-3; D is unclear. V was trimmed by 0 bases and J by 2 bases, leaving 10 bases between them. Germline CDR1 SGHRS, CDR2 YFSETQ. This CDR3 contains 15 residues. Full variable domain (missing parts from reference TRBV5-1 and TRBJ2-3): KAGVTQTPRYLIKTRGQQVTLSCSPISGHRSVSWYQQTPGQGLQFLFEYFSETQRNKGNFPGRFSGRQFSNSRSEMNVSTLELGDSALYLCASSLGLQITDTQYFGPGTRLTVL.

In its sample, this clone was seen many times. V gene TRBV13 combines with J gene TRBJ1-5, with a weak D call TRBD1 (6 bases). V was clipped by 5 bases and J by 7 bases, with 18 bases between them. The length of the CDR3 is 15 residues. Germline V CDR1 and CDR2: PRHDT, FYEKMQ (reference sequence). Here the CDR3 reads CASSIRGFKGQPQHF. The DNA of the CDR3 is TGTGCCAGCAGCATTAGGGGGTTCAAGGGGCAGCCCCAGCATTTT.

V is TRBV11-2 and J is TRBJ2-1; D is ambiguous. Per germline, CDR1 SGHAT and CDR2 FQNNGV. This CDR3 contains 16 residues. Between the trimmed V and J ends, which lost 1 base and 4 bases, there was a span of 14 bases. CDR3 region: CASSLVVGVTYNEQFF. As DNA, the CDR3 is TGTGCCAGCAGCTTAGTTGTCGGCGTGACTTACAATGAGCAGTTCTTC.

The chain combines TRBV5-1 with TRBJ1-6; weak D call: TRBD1 (6 bases). With 0 bases removed from V and 7 bases from J, the gap between germline ends came to 8 bases. The CDR3 has 14 residues. Germline V gives CDR1 SGHRS, CDR2 YFSETQ. The CDR3 protein is CASSLGTENSPLHF. The CDR3 DNA sequence: TGCGCCAGCAGCTTGGGGACAGAGAATTCACCCCTCCACTTT.

The V call is TRBV15, the J call TRBJ1-5; D unresolved. V dropped 2 bases and J dropped 1 base, with 6 bases sitting between them. The V gene's germline CDR1 is LNHNV and CDR2 YYDKDF (reference sequence). This CDR3 is 14 amino acids long. CDR3 sequence reads: CATSRPLSNQPQHF. The CDR3 DNA reads as TGTGCCACCAGCAGACCCCTCAGCAATCAGCCCCAGCATTTT.

This chain joins TRBV2 and TRBJ2-1; D gene ambiguous. V was trimmed by 1 base and J by 0 bases, leaving 13 bases between them. The CDR3 is 17 amino acids. CDR1 and CDR2 (germline): SNHLY, FYNNEI. In DNA, the CDR3 is TGTGCCAGCAGTGAAGAGAAGATGGCTAGCTCCTACAATGAGCAGTTCTTC. The encoded protein is CASSEEKMASSYNEQFF.

The chain carries TRBV9 and TRBJ2-3, with a possible D match to TRBD2 (6 bases). Looked up from germline, CDR1 is SGDLS and CDR2 is YYNGEE. Trimming left V 5 bases short and J 2 bases short, with 9 bases between. The CDR3 is 13 residues long. CDR3 bases: TGTGCCAGCAGGGCGGGGCTCACAGATACGCAGTATTTT. This encodes CASRAGLTDTQYF.

This clone was counted between two and nine times. The genes are TRBV3-1 (or the pseudogene TRBV3-2) and TRBJ2-7; D remains unclear. This CDR3 is 12 amino acids long. The V and J ends lost 5 bases and 3 bases respectively, with 8 bases between them. The germline gives CDR1 LGHDT, CDR2 YNNKEL (reference sequence). The CDR3 protein is CASSGRDYEQYF. For the CDR3, the DNA is TGTGCCAGCAGCGGTAGAGACTACGAGCAGTACTTC.

The genes are TRBV30 and TRBJ2-5; D may be TRBD2 (6 bases). CDR1 and CDR2 (germline): GTSNPN, SVGIG (reference sequence). The CDR3 length is 14 residues. The V gene lost 6 bases and the J gene lost 2 bases, with 16 bases spanning the gap. CDR3 bases: TGTGCCTGCCCTGACCGGGACTTACAAGAGACCCAGTACTTC. Encoded protein: CACPDRDLQETQYF.

The CDR3 loop is CASSQGNQPQHF. DNA of the CDR3: TGTGCCAGCAGCCAGGGGAATCAGCCCCAGCATTTT. The chain uses TRBV25-1 and TRBJ1-5; D perhaps matches TRBD1 (6 bases). Trimming removed 6 bases from V and 4 bases from J, with 7 bases in between. Germline lookup yields CDR1 MGHDK and CDR2 SYGVNS. The CDR3 consists of 12 residues.

The chain links TRBV7-3 to TRBJ1-2, with D uncertain. The V end was cut by 5 bases, the J end by 2 bases, with 9 bases between. CDR1 is SGHTA, CDR2 FQGTGA, per germline. CDR3 length: 13 residues. In DNA, the CDR3 is TGTGCCAGCAGCAGAACAAAGAACTATGGCTACACCTTC. It is translated as CASSRTKNYGYTF.

V and J are TRBV28 and TRBJ1-4; weak D call: TRBD1 (5 bases). Trimming stripped 4 bases from V and 4 bases from J, with 13 bases between. Germline V gene lookup returns CDR1 MDHEN and CDR2 SYDVKM. There are 15 residues in the CDR3. CDR3 in amino acids: CASSWGAIGNEKLFF. The CDR3 DNA sequence: TGTGCCAGCAGTTGGGGCGCGATAGGTAATGAAAAACTGTTTTTT.

This clone was detected once. The gene calls are TRBV28 and TRBJ1-1; TRBD1 is a possible D gene (5 bases). The V gene's germline CDR1 is MDHEN and CDR2 SYDVKM. This CDR3 spans 15 amino acids. With 5 bases removed from V and 4 bases from J, the gap between germline ends came to 17 bases. Here the CDR3 reads CASSGAPGVSTEAFF. The DNA of the CDR3 is TGTGCCAGCAGTGGGGCCCCGGGGGTGAGCACTGAAGCTTTCTTT.

The chain has TRBV29-1 and TRBJ1-4; 10 bases line up with TRBD1. CDR3 length: 12 amino acids. The V gene's germline CDR1 is SQVTM and CDR2 ANQGSEA. As DNA, the CDR3 is TGCAGTTGTGGACAGGGGGGTGAAAAACTGTTTTTT. As protein: CSCGQGGEKLFF.

The chain has TRBV6-6 and TRBJ2-1; perhaps TRBD2 as D (6 bases). Germline-derived CDR1 and CDR2 are MNHNY and SVGAGI (reference sequence). There are 12 residues in the CDR3. V shed 7 bases and J shed 10 bases, with 14 bases lying between them. The DNA of the CDR3 is TGTGCCAGCATGAGGAGGGCTGGCGAGCAGTTCTTC. Translated, it gives CASMRRAGEQFF.

This clone has a handful of counts. The J gene is TRBJ2-1, the V gene TRBV5-5, with 10 nucleotides matching TRBD2. Germline V gene data show CDR1 as SGHKS and CDR2 as YYEKEE (reference sequence). This CDR3 region has 15 residues. Losses at the gene ends were 1 base for V and 6 bases for J; bases not matched to a gene: 4. CDR3 nucleotides: TGTGCCAGCAGCTTGTTGGTAGCGGGAGGCAATGAGCAGTTCTTC. This sequence encodes CASSLLVAGGNEQFF.

The rearrangement links TRBV9 to TRBJ1-1; D ambiguous. CDR1 and CDR2 (germline): SGDLS, YYNGEE. The length of the CDR3 is 14 residues. Trimming stripped 3 bases from V and 0 bases from J, with 9 bases between. This chain's CDR3 is CASSGGMVNTEAFF. DNA for the CDR3: TGTGCCAGCAGCGGAGGAATGGTGAACACTGAAGCTTTCTTT.

This clone was found a few times. This chain uses TRBV3-1 (or the pseudogene TRBV3-2) with TRBJ1-6; possible D gene TRBD1, 6 bases. This CDR3 region has 14 residues. With 1 base removed from V and 13 bases from J, the gap between germline ends came to 14 bases. CDR1 and CDR2 (germline): LGHDT, YNNKEL (reference sequence). The CDR3 spells CASSQGRGGSPLHF. In DNA form, the CDR3 reads TGTGCCAGCAGCCAAGGCAGGGGTGGCTCTCCCCTCCACTTT.

The J gene is TRBJ1-2, the V gene TRBV2, with unresolved D. Germline V gives CDR1 SNHLY, CDR2 FYNNEI. Trimming shortened V by 8 bases and J by 6 bases, and 22 bases separated the two germline ends. There are 15 residues in the CDR3. For the CDR3, the DNA is TGTGCCAGCCCAACAGATCGAGAGTCGAAGGATGGCTACACCTTC. This sequence encodes CASPTDRESKDGYTF.

This clone has a single count. This chain links TRBV7-6 with TRBJ1-4; TRBD1 agrees at 7 bases. This CDR3 has 17 residues. Germline V gives CDR1 SGHVS, CDR2 FNYEAQ. Unmatched junction bases numbered 9, after V lost 5 bases and J lost 0 bases. Here the CDR3 reads CASSPGQRGATNEKLFF. The CDR3 DNA reads TGTGCCAGCAGCCCGGGACAGCGAGGTGCAACTAATGAAAAACTGTTTTTT.